This T cell receptor (beta chain) was recovered during a study of T cell repertoires in cytomegalovirus infection. Ten or more counts support this clonotype. What it recognizes is unknown. Trimming removed 2 bases from V and 10 bases from J, with 12 bases in between. The CDR3 length is 14 residues. Germline V gene lookup returns CDR1 MNHNS and CDR2 SASEGT. TCRdb reanalysed the reads using MiXCR and keeps one entry per CDR3 protein. Counted here are over 250,000 distinct CDR3 sequences, around 25% occurring once; the ten biggest clones make up approximately 14%. Study-wide results and limits: Using cumulative public TCR beta family frequency, the authors identified those who carried CMV together with the relevant HLA. Predominance within the ex vivo response was attributable to HLA-C-restricted CMV-specific TCR beta clonotypes.

Sequences were obtained from PBMCs. The clonotype was recovered from a human donor in good health (CMV status not recorded). Some clones in this sample may be carry-over from other donors' samples. The chain links TRBV6-1 to TRBJ1-6; a weak D match, TRBD1 (5 bases). The CDR3 is CASSESGGSSPLHF. As DNA, the CDR3 is TGTGCCAGCAGTGAATCCGGGGGTAGCTCACCCCTCCACTTT.